This is a list of T cell receptor beta chains from one sample in a study of OX40 agonist ivuxolimab in advanced cancers. Some clones are missing from TCRdb's copy, which holds only in-frame ones; the method was immunoSEQ multiplex PCR. The repertoire includes around 60,000 clones, less than 95% of them detected once, and almost 0.45% sits in the top ten. The sample was CD4+ or CD8+ T cells sorted from blood, taken in a trial of the OX40 agonist ivuxolimab. The origin of the receptors is an adult with an advanced solid tumor such as melanoma, head and neck, liver or kidney cancer. The CDR3 runs from the conserved cysteine through the conserved F or W. Each record gives: D gene, clone size, J gene, V gene, CDR3 DNA, CDR3 protein. The D gene is left open where the match is weak. Clone size is given for some rows only: seen once, a few or many times, or a class if the clone is expanded.

D gene: .; clone size: once; J gene: TRBJ2-2; V gene: TRBV6-1; CDR3 DNA: TGTGCCAGCAGTGTCCATGGGGGTGGGCGGGTTAACACCGGGGAGCTGTTTTTT; CDR3 protein: CASSVHGGGRVNTGELFF
D gene: TRBD2; clone size: once; J gene: TRBJ2-3; V gene: TRBV5-4; CDR3 DNA: TGTGCCAGCAGCTGGGAGGGACTAGCGGGAGTAGGAACAGATACGCAGTATTTT; CDR3 protein: CASSWEGLAGVGTDTQYF
D gene: .; clone size: once; J gene: TRBJ1-3; V gene: TRBV15; CDR3 DNA: TGTGCCACCAGCCGGTTTTCTGGGGTTGGAAACACCATATATTTT; CDR3 protein: CATSRFSGVGNTIYF
D gene: .; clone size: .; J gene: TRBJ2-7; V gene: TRBV23-1; CDR3 DNA: TGCGCCAGCAGTCAATCACGGGGACCCGGTGAGCAGTACTTC; CDR3 protein: CASSQSRGPGEQYF
D gene: .; clone size: .; J gene: TRBJ1-5; V gene: TRBV7-9; CDR3 DNA: TGTGCCAGCAGCTTAGAAGGGTTGCAGCAGCCCCAGCATTTT; CDR3 protein: CASSLEGLQQPQHF
D gene: .; clone size: .; J gene: TRBJ1-5; V gene: TRBV5-5; CDR3 DNA: TGTGCCAGCAGCTTGGGGCTTGTGGCCCGCAATCAGCCCCAGCATTTT; CDR3 protein: CASSLGLVARNQPQHF
D gene: .; clone size: .; J gene: TRBJ1-2; V gene: TRBV5-6; CDR3 DNA: TGTGCCAGCAGCCCCAGTTGGGGGAATCGCGGTGGCTACACCTTC; CDR3 protein: CASSPSWGNRGGYTF
D gene: TRBD1; clone size: few; J gene: TRBJ2-2; V gene: TRBV5-1; CDR3 DNA: TGCGCCAGCAGCTTTTGGGCAGGGGGCATCCGCCCCGGGGAGCTGTTTTTT; CDR3 protein: CASSFWAGGIRPGELFF
D gene: TRBD2; clone size: .; J gene: TRBJ2-1; V gene: TRBV19; CDR3 DNA: TGTGCCAGTAGTATCATAGCGTATACTAGCGGGAGAGGTAATGAGCAGTTCTTC; CDR3 protein: CASSIIAYTSGRGNEQFF
D gene: TRBD2; clone size: .; J gene: TRBJ2-7; V gene: TRBV9; CDR3 DNA: TGTGCCAGCAGCCCTCAGACTAGCGGGAGCTACGAGCAGTACTTC; CDR3 protein: CASSPQTSGSYEQYF
D gene: TRBD1; clone size: once; J gene: TRBJ1-2; V gene: TRBV29-1; CDR3 DNA: TGCAGCGCAAGCCAGGGGGGTTTTGGCTACACCTTC; CDR3 protein: CSASQGGFGYTF
D gene: .; clone size: .; J gene: TRBJ1-1; V gene: TRBV6-5; CDR3 DNA: TGTGCCAGCAGTTACTCCCGGGAGGCGAACACTGAAGCTTTCTTT; CDR3 protein: CASSYSREANTEAFF
D gene: .; clone size: .; J gene: TRBJ2-5; V gene: TRBV9; CDR3 DNA: TGTGCCAGCAGCTCTAGGGAAGAGACCCAGTACTTC; CDR3 protein: CASSSREETQYF
D gene: .; clone size: .; J gene: TRBJ1-1; V gene: TRBV2; CDR3 DNA: TGTGCCAGCGGTAACAGGCCACTGAACACTGAAGCTTTCTTT; CDR3 protein: CASGNRPLNTEAFF
D gene: .; clone size: .; J gene: TRBJ1-2; V gene: TRBV29-1; CDR3 DNA: TGCAGCGTTGATGAGGTGGGAAGTGGGTCTTATGGCTACACCTTC; CDR3 protein: CSVDEVGSGSYGYTF
D gene: TRBD1; clone size: .; J gene: TRBJ1-2; V gene: TRBV18; CDR3 DNA: TGTGCCAGCTCACCACCCGGGACAGGATATGGCTACACCTTC; CDR3 protein: CASSPPGTGYGYTF
D gene: TRBD1; clone size: few; J gene: TRBJ2-6; V gene: TRBV11-3; CDR3 DNA: TGTGCCAGCAGCGCAAGGACAGGGGGCCGCTCTGGGGCCAACGTCCTGACTTTC; CDR3 protein: CASSARTGGRSGANVLTF
D gene: TRBD2; clone size: .; J gene: TRBJ2-3; V gene: TRBV7-2; CDR3 DNA: TGTGCCAGCAGCGCAGTGTTAGCGGGAGGGGCAGATACGCAGTATTTT; CDR3 protein: CASSAVLAGGADTQYF
D gene: .; clone size: once; J gene: TRBJ1-1; V gene: TRBV5-1; CDR3 DNA: TGCGCCAGCAGCAGGGCTAGAGGGGGTGGTAAGACTGAAGCTTTCTTT; CDR3 protein: CASSRARGGGKTEAFF
D gene: TRBD1; clone size: few; J gene: TRBJ2-3; V gene: TRBV5-1; CDR3 DNA: TGCGCCAGCAGCCCCAGACAGGGAACAGATACGCAGTATTTT; CDR3 protein: CASSPRQGTDTQYF
D gene: TRBD2; clone size: .; J gene: TRBJ2-7; V gene: TRBV11-2; CDR3 DNA: TGTGCCAGCAGGCCGGGACTAGCGGAAATCTACGAGCAGTACTTC; CDR3 protein: CASRPGLAEIYEQYF
D gene: TRBD1; clone size: .; J gene: TRBJ1-2; V gene: TRBV4-1; CDR3 DNA: TGCGCCAGCAGCCAAGAGACAGGGAGTGGTTATGGCTACACCTTC; CDR3 protein: CASSQETGSGYGYTF
D gene: TRBD2; clone size: few; J gene: TRBJ2-3; V gene: TRBV7-6; CDR3 DNA: TGTGCCAGCAGCTACCAAGCGGGAGTTGCAGATACGCAGTATTTT; CDR3 protein: CASSYQAGVADTQYF
D gene: TRBD2; clone size: .; J gene: TRBJ2-7; V gene: TRBV5-4; CDR3 DNA: TGTGCCAGCAGCCGGGGACTAGCGGGAGGGCCGGGGGAGCAGTACTTC; CDR3 protein: CASSRGLAGGPGEQYF
D gene: .; clone size: .; J gene: TRBJ1-3; V gene: TRBV9; CDR3 DNA: TGTGCCAGCAGCGTAGGGTACCTCTCTGGAAACACCATATATTTT; CDR3 protein: CASSVGYLSGNTIYF
D gene: .; clone size: .; J gene: TRBJ1-2; V gene: TRBV11-2; CDR3 DNA: TGTGCCAGCAGCTTTGAACCGGGACCATCTCTAGTTGGCTACACCTTC; CDR3 protein: CASSFEPGPSLVGYTF
D gene: .; clone size: once; J gene: TRBJ2-1; V gene: TRBV4-3; CDR3 DNA: TGCGCCAGCAGCCAAGATTGGGGGGTCTCCTACAATGAGCAGTTCTTC; CDR3 protein: CASSQDWGVSYNEQFF
D gene: .; clone size: .; J gene: TRBJ2-5; V gene: TRBV20-1; CDR3 DNA: TGCAGTGCTAGCTTGACAGAGACCCAGTACTTC; CDR3 protein: CSASLTETQYF
D gene: TRBD1; clone size: .; J gene: TRBJ1-5; V gene: TRBV19; CDR3 DNA: TGTGCCAGTAGGGAAAGACAGGGAGAAAGCAATCAGCCCCAGCATTTT; CDR3 protein: CASRERQGESNQPQHF
D gene: TRBD2; clone size: .; J gene: TRBJ2-5; V gene: TRBV7-6; CDR3 DNA: TGTGCCAGCAGCTCCCAGGGACTAGCGGGAAAGGAGACCCAGTACTTC; CDR3 protein: CASSSQGLAGKETQYF
D gene: TRBD2; clone size: .; J gene: TRBJ2-3; V gene: TRBV2; CDR3 DNA: TGTGCCAGCAGTGAAGCGCCACTAGCGGGAGTAGATACGCAGTATTTT; CDR3 protein: CASSEAPLAGVDTQYF
D gene: .; clone size: .; J gene: TRBJ1-2; V gene: TRBV25-1; CDR3 DNA: TGTGCCAGCAGTGACCCCGGGACAAACTATGGCTACACCTTC; CDR3 protein: CASSDPGTNYGYTF
D gene: TRBD1; clone size: .; J gene: TRBJ1-2; V gene: TRBV6-5; CDR3 DNA: TGTGCCAGCAGGTCAAGTACAGGGGGCTATGGCTACACCTTC; CDR3 protein: CASRSSTGGYGYTF
D gene: TRBD2; clone size: .; J gene: TRBJ2-3; V gene: TRBV7-6; CDR3 DNA: TGTGCCAGCAGCCCCGGGGGGAGCACAGATACGCAGTATTTT; CDR3 protein: CASSPGGSTDTQYF
D gene: .; clone size: .; J gene: TRBJ2-1; V gene: TRBV5-1; CDR3 DNA: TGCGCCAGCAGCTTGTCAGAGTCTGCAGAGCAGTTCTTC; CDR3 protein: CASSLSESAEQFF
D gene: TRBD2; clone size: .; J gene: TRBJ2-3; V gene: TRBV23-1; CDR3 DNA: TGCGCCAGCAGTCTAAGGCTAGCGGGAACAGATACGCAGTATTTT; CDR3 protein: CASSLRLAGTDTQYF
D gene: TRBD2; clone size: once; J gene: TRBJ2-2; V gene: TRBV4-1; CDR3 DNA: TGCGCCAGCAGCCAACCAATAATGGCGGGAGCCGGGGAGCTGTTTTTT; CDR3 protein: CASSQPIMAGAGELFF
D gene: TRBD1; clone size: .; J gene: TRBJ2-2; V gene: TRBV6-1; CDR3 DNA: TGTGCCAGCATCAACAGGGGTTATACCGGGGAGCTGTTTTTT; CDR3 protein: CASINRGYTGELFF
D gene: .; clone size: .; J gene: TRBJ2-1; V gene: TRBV9; CDR3 DNA: TGTGCCAGCAGCGTAGGAAGCAGACCGGGGCAGTTCTTC; CDR3 protein: CASSVGSRPGQFF